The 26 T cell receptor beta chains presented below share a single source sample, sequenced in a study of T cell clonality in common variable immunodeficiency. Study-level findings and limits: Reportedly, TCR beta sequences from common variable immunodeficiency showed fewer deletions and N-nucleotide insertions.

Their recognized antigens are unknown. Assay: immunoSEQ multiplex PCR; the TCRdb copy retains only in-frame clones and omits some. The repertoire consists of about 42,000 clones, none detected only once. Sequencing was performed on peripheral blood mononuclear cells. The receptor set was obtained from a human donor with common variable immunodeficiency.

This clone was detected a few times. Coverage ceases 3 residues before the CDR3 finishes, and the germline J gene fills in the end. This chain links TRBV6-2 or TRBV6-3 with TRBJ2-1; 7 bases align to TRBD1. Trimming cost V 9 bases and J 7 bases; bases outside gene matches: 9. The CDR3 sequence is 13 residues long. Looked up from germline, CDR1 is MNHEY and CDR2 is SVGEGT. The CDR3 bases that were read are TGTGCCAGTACAAGACAGGGTAAAAATGAG. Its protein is CASTRQGKNE. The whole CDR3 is CASTRQGKNEQFF.

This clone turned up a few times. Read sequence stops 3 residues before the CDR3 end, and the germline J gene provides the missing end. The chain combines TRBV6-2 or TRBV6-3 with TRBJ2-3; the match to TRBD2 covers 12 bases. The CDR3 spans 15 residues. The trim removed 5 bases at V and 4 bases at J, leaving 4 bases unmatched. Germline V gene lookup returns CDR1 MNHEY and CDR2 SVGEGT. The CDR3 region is CASSPGLAGSDTQYF. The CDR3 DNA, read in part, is TGTGCCAGCAGTCCAGGACTAGCGGGGTCAGATACG.

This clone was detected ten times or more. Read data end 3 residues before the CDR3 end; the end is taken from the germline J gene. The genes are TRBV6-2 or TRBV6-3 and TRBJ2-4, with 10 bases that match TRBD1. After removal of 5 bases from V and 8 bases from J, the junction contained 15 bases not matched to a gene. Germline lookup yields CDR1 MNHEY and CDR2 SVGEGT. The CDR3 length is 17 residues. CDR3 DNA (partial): TGTGCCAGCAGTCGGGGCCCCGCGCGGACAGGGGGGGACATT. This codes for CASSRGPARTGGDI. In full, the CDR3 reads CASSRGPARTGGDIQYF.

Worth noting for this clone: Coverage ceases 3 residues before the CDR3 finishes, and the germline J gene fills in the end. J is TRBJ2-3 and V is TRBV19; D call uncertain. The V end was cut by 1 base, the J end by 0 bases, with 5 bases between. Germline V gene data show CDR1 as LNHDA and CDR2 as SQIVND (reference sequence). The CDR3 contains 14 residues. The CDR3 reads CASSIGLSTDTQYF. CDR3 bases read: TGTGCCAGTAGTATAGGCCTAAGCACAGATACG. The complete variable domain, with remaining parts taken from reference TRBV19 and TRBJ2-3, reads DGGITQSPKYLFRKEGQNVTLSCEQNLNHDAMYWYRQDPGQGLRLIYYSQIVNDFQKGDIAEGYSVSREKKESFPLTVTSAQKNPTAFYLCASSIGLSTDTQYFGPGTRLTVL.

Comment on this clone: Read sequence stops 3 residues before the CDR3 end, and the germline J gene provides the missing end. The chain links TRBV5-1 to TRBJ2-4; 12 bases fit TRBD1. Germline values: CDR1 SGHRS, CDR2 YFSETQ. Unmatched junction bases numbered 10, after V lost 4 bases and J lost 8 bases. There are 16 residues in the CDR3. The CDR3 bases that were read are TGCGCCAGCAGCCCGGGGACAGGGGGCGCGGTGGACATT. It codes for CASSPGTGGAVDI. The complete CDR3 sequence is CASSPGTGGAVDIQYF. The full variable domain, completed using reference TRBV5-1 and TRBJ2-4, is KAGVTQTPRYLIKTRGQQVTLSCSPISGHRSVSWYQQTPGQGLQFLFEYFSETQRNKGNFPGRFSGRQFSNSRSEMNVSTLELGDSALYLCASSPGTGGAVDIQYFGAGTRLSVL.

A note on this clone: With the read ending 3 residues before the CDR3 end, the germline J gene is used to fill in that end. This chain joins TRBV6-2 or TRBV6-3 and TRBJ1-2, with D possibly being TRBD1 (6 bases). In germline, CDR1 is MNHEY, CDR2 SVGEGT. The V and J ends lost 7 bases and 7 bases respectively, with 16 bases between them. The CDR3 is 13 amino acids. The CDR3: CASKGEARGGYTF. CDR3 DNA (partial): TGTGCCAGCAAAGGGGAAGCCAGGGGTGGC.

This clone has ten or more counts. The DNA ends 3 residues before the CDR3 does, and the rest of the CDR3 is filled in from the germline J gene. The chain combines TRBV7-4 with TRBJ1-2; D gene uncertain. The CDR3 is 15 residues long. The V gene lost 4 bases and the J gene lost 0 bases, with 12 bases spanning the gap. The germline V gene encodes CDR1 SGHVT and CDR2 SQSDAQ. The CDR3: CASSSPPRTNYGYTF. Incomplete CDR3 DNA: TGTGCCAGCAGCTCCCCGCCCAGAACTAACTATGGC.

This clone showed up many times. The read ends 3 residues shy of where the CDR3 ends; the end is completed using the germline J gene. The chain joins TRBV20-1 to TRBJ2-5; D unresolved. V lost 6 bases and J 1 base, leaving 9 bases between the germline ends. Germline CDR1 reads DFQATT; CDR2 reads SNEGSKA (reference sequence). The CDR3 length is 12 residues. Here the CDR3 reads CSASSGQETQYF. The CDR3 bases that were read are TGCAGTGCAAGTTCGGGCCAAGAGACC.

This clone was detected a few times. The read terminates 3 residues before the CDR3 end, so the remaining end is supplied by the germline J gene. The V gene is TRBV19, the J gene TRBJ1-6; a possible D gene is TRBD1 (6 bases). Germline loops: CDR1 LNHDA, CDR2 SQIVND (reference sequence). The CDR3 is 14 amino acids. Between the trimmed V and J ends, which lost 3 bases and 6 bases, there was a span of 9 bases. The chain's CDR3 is CASSIGGANSPLHF. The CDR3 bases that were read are TGTGCCAGTAGTATTGGGGGGGCTAATTCACCC.

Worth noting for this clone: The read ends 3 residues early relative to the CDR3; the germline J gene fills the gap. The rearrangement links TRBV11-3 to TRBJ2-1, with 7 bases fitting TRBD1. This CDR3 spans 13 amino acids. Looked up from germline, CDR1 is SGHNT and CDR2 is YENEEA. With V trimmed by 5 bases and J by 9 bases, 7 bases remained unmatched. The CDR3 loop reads CASSKGAWGEQFF. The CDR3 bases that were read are TGTGCCAGCAGCAAGGGGGCCTGGGGTGAG.

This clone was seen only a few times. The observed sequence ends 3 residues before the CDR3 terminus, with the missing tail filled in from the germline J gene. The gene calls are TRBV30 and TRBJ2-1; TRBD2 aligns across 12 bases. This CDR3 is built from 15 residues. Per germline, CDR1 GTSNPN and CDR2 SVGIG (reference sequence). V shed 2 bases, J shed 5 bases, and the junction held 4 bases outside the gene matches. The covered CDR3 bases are TGTGCCTGGAGTATTGGACTAGCGGGAAACAATGAG. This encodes CAWSIGLAGNNE. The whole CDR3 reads CAWSIGLAGNNEQFF.

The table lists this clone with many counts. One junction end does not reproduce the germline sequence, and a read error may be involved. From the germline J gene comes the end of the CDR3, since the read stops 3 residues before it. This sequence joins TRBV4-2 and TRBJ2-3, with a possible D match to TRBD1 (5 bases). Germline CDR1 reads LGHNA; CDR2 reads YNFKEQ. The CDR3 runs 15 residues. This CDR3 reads CASSQDVGVTDTQYF. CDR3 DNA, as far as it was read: TGCGCCAGCAGCCAAGATGTAGGGGTTACAGATACG.

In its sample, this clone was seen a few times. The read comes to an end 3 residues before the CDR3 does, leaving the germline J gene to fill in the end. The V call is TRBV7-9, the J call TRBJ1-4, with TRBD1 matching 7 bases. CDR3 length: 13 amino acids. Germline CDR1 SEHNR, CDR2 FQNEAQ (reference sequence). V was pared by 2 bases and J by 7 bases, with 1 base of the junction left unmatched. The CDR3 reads CASSLRDSEKLFF. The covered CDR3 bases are TGTGCCAGCAGCTTAAGGGACAGTGAAAAA.

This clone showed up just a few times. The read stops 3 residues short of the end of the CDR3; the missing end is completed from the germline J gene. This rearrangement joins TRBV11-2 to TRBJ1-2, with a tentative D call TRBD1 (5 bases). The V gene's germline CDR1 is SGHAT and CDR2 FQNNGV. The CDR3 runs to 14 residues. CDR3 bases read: TGTGCCAGCAGCTTAGATCCGCAGGGTCAAGGC. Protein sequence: CASSLDPQGQG. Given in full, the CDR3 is CASSLDPQGQGYTF.

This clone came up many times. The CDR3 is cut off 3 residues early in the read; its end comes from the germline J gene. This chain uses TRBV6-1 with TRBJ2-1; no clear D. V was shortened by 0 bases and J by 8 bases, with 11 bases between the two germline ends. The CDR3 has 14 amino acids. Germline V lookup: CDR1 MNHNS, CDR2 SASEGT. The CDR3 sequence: CASSEAHGNYEQFF. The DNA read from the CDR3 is TGTGCCAGCAGTGAAGCGCACGGTAATTATGAG.

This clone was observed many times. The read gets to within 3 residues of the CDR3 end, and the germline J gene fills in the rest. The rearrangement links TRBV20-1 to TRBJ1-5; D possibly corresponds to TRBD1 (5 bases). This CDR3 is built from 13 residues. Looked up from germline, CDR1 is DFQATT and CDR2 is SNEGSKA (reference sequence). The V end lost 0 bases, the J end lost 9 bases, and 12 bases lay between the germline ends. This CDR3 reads CSARDGGRAPQHF. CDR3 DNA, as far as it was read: TGCAGTGCTAGAGATGGCGGCAGGGCGCCC.

CDR3 DNA (partial): TGTGCCAGTAGTATCTACGGACAGGGGCCCTACAATGAG. Translation gives CASSIYGQGPYNE. The whole CDR3 sequence reads CASSIYGQGPYNEQFF. This chain uses TRBV19 with TRBJ2-1, with 9 bases lining up with TRBD1. From the germline J gene comes the end of the CDR3, since the read stops 3 residues before it. V gave up 3 bases and J gave up 2 bases; unmatched junction bases: 5. Germline CDR1 is LNHDA and CDR2 is SQIVND (reference sequence). The CDR3 contains 16 residues.

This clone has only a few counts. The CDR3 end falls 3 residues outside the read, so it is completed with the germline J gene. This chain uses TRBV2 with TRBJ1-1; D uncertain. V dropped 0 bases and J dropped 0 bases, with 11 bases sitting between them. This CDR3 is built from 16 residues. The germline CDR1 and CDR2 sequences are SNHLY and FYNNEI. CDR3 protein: CASSEAGGMMNTEAFF. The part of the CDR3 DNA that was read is TGTGCCAGCAGTGAAGCTGGCGGAATGATGAACACTGAA.

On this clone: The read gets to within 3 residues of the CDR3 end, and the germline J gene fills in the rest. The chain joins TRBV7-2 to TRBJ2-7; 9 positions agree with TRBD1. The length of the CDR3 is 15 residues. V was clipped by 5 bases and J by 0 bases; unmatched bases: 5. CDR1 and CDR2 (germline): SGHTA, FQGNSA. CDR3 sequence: CASSLRGQGSYEQYF. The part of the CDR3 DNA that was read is TGTGCCAGCAGCCTCAGGGGACAGGGCTCCTACGAG.

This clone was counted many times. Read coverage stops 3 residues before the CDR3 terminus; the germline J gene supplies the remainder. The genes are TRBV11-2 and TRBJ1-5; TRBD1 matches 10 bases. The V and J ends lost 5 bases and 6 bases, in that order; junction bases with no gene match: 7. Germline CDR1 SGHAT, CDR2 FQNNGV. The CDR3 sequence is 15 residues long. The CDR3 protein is CASSPDRGQAQPQHF. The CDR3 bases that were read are TGTGCCAGCAGCCCAGACAGGGGGCAGGCTCAGCCC.

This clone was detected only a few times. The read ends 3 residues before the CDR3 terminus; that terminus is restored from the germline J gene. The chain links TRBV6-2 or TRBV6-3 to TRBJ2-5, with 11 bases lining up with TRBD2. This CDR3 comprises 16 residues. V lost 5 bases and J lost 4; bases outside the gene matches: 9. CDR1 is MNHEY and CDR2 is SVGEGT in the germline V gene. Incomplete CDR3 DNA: TGTGCCAGCAGTGCCCTTCTACTAGCGGGAGTAGAGACC. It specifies CASSALLLAGVET. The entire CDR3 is CASSALLLAGVETQYF.

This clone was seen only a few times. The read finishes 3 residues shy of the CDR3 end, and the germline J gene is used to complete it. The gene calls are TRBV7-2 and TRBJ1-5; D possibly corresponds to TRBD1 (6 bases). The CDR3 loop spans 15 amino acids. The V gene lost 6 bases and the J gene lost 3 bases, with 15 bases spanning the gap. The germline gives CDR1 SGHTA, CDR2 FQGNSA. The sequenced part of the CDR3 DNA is TGTGCCAGCAGTTATAGGGGGGGGTACAATCAGCCC. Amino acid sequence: CASSYRGGYNQP. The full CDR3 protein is CASSYRGGYNQPQHF.

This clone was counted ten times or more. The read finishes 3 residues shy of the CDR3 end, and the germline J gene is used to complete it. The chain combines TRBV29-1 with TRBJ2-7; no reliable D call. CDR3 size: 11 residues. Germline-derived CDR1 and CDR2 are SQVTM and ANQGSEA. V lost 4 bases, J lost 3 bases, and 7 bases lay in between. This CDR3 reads CSVVQNYEQYF. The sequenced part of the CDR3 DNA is TGCAGCGTTGTACAGAACTACGAG.

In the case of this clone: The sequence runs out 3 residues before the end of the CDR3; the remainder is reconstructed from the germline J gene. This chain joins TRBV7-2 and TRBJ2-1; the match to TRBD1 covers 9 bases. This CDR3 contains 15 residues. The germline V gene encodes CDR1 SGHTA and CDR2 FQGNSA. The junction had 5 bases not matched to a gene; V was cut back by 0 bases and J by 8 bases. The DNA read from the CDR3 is TGTGCCAGCAGCTTAGCGGGACAGGGTACATATGAG. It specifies CASSLAGQGTYE. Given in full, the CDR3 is CASSLAGQGTYEQFF.

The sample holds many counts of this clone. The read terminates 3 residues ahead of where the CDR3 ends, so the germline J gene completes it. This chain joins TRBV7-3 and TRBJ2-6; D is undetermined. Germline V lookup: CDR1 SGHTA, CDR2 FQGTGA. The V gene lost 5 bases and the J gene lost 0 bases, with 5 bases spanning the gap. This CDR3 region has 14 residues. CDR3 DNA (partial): TGTGCCAGCAGCGTGCGCTCTGGGGCCAACGTC. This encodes CASSVRSGANV. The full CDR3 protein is CASSVRSGANVLTF.

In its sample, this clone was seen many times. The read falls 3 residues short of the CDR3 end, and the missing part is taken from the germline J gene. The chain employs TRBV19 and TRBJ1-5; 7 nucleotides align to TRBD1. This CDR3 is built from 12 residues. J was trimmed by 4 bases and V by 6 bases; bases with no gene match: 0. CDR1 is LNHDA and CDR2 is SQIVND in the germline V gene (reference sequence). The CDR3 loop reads CASSRGNQPQHF. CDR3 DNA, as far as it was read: TGTGCCAGTAGCAGGGGGAATCAGCCC.